In this sample, the clone carrying this T cell receptor (beta chain) turned up once. Assay used: immunoSEQ multiplex PCR; TCRdb lists only in-frame clones, some missing. The sample has about 140,000 clones; roughly 90% are singletons. With V trimmed by 1 base and J by 5 bases, 0 bases remained unmatched. The CDR3 consists of 15 residues. Germline V gene data show CDR1 as LGHNT and CDR2 as FRNRAP. This sample was taken from a study of cytotoxic CD8 clonotypes in ibrutinib-treated CLL. This clonotype was sampled from a human donor with chronic lymphocytic leukemia. The chain employs TRBV12-5 and TRBJ2-5; 14 nucleotides align to TRBD2. The specimen comprised PBMCs, sampled after 12 months of ibrutinib treatment. This CDR3 is CASGLGLAGGETQYF. For the CDR3, the DNA is TGTGCTAGTGGTTTGGGACTAGCGGGAGGGGAGACCCAGTACTTC.